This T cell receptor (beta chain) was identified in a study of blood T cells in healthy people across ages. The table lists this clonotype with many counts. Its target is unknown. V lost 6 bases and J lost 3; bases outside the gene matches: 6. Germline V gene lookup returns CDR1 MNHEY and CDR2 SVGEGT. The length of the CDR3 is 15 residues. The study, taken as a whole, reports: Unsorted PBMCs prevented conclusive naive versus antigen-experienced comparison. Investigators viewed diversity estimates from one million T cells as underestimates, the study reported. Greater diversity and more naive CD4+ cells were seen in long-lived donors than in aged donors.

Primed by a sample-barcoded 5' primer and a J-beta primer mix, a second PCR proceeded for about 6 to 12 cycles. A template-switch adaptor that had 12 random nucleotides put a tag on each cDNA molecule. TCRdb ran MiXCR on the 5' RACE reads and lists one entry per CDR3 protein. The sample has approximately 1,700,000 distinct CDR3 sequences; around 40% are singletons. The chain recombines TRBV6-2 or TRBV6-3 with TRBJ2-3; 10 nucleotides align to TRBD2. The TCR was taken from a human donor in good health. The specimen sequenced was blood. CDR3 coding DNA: TGTGCCAGCAGGCCCACTAGCGGGGAGACAGATACGCAGTATTTT. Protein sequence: CASRPTSGETDTQYF.